A single TCR beta chain is shown here with its context. Its antigen is undetermined. The CDR3 is 12 amino acids. CDR1 and CDR2 (germline): ENHRY, SYGVKD. The data belong to a study of monozygotic twins with inflammatory bowel disease. Study-wide results and limits: Limited statistical power may explain no repertoire similarity difference between concordant and discordant twins. Clonotypes shared with others were fewer in IBD patients than in healthy twins, especially with disease activity.

The authors ran two nested PCRs of 16 and 9 cycles on TCRalpha and TCRbeta cDNA. Using the 5' RACE reads, TCRdb records one entry per CDR3 protein without DNA. Recorded for this sample: some 440,000 distinct CDR3 sequences. The material sequenced was blood. V gene TRBV10-3 combines with J gene TRBJ2-7. The receptor comes from a human donor with ulcerative colitis or Crohn's disease, or a healthy co-twin of an affected twin (not recorded which). The CDR3 loop reads CAISESVYEQYF.